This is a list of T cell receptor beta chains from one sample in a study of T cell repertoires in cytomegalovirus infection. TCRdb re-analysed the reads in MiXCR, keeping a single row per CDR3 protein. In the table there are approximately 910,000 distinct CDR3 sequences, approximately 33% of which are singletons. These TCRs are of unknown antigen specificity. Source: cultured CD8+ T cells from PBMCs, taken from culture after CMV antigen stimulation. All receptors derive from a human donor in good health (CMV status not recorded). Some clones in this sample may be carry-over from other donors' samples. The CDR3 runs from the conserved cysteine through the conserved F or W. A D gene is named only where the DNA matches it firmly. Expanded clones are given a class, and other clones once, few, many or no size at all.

CDR3 DNA: TGTGCCAGCAGCTTAGCGACTCTTGCGAACACTGAAGCTTTCTTT
CDR3 protein: CASSLATLANTEAFF
V gene: TRBV7-9
J gene: TRBJ1-1
clone size: NA
D gene: NA

CDR3 DNA: TGTGTCAGCAGCCAACGACAGATACAAGAGACCCAGTACTTC
CDR3 protein: CVSSQRQIQETQYF
V gene: TRBV7-9
J gene: TRBJ2-5
clone size: NA
D gene: NA

CDR3 DNA: TGTGCCACACCGGCAGGGAGAGATACGCAGTATTTT
CDR3 protein: CATPAGRDTQYF
V gene: TRBV2
J gene: TRBJ2-3
clone size: NA
D gene: NA

CDR3 DNA: TGTGCCAGCAGCCAGAAGGGGTCCCCCTACAATGAGCAGTTCTTC
CDR3 protein: CASSQKGSPYNEQFF
V gene: TRBV7-6
J gene: TRBJ2-1
clone size: few
D gene: NA

CDR3 DNA: TGTGCCAGCAGTTATGGAGACGGCAATCAGCCCCAGCATTTT
CDR3 protein: CASSYGDGNQPQHF
V gene: TRBV6-1
J gene: TRBJ1-5
clone size: few
D gene: NA

CDR3 DNA: TGCGCCAGCAGTGACCGGGGAGACAACGAGCAGTACTTC
CDR3 protein: CASSDRGDNEQYF
V gene: TRBV10-1
J gene: TRBJ2-7
clone size: NA
D gene: NA

CDR3 DNA: TGTGCCAGCAGCATCCTGACTAGCGGGGTAGGGACAGATACGCAGTATTTT
CDR3 protein: CASSILTSGVGTDTQYF
V gene: TRBV7-6
J gene: TRBJ2-3
clone size: NA
D gene: TRBD2

CDR3 DNA: TGTGCCAGCAGAACCGTCGACAGTTATAATTCACCCCTCCACTTT
CDR3 protein: CASRTVDSYNSPLHF
V gene: TRBV28
J gene: TRBJ1-6
clone size: NA
D gene: NA

CDR3 DNA: TGCAGTGCTAGGGGCGCCGGGACCGGAGGCACTGAAGCTTTCTTT
CDR3 protein: CSARGAGTGGTEAFF
V gene: TRBV20-1
J gene: TRBJ1-1
clone size: NA
D gene: NA

CDR3 DNA: TGCAGTGCTGACCGGGACAGGGGATCGAGAAACACCATATATTTT
CDR3 protein: CSADRDRGSRNTIYF
V gene: TRBV20-1
J gene: TRBJ1-3
clone size: few
D gene: TRBD1

CDR3 DNA: TGTGCCAGCAGCTTTCTCGCGCGGGGGGGCCACGATGAGCAGTTCTTC
CDR3 protein: CASSFLARGGHDEQFF
V gene: TRBV7-2
J gene: TRBJ2-1
clone size: many
D gene: TRBD2

CDR3 DNA: TGTGCCAGCAGCTTAGCCCGCTCCTACGAGCAGTACTTC
CDR3 protein: CASSLARSYEQYF
V gene: TRBV7-2
J gene: TRBJ2-7
clone size: many
D gene: NA

CDR3 DNA: TGTGCCACCAGCAGAGATGTGTGGACAACCCAGCCCCAGCATTTT
CDR3 protein: CATSRDVWTTQPQHF
V gene: TRBV15
J gene: TRBJ1-5
clone size: once
D gene: NA

CDR3 DNA: TGTGCCAGCAGTTACGGCTGGACAGGGATTTACGAGCAGTACTTC
CDR3 protein: CASSYGWTGIYEQYF
V gene: TRBV6-5
J gene: TRBJ2-7
clone size: few
D gene: TRBD1

CDR3 DNA: TGTGCCAGCAAGATACGGGGGCACGGGGAGCTGTTTTTT
CDR3 protein: CASKIRGHGELFF
V gene: TRBV28
J gene: TRBJ2-2
clone size: few
D gene: NA

CDR3 DNA: TGTGCCAGCAGTTATTCGACAGGGGGCTTTAACACCGGGGAGCTGTTTTTT
CDR3 protein: CASSYSTGGFNTGELFF
V gene: TRBV6-2/TRBV6-3
J gene: TRBJ2-2
clone size: few
D gene: TRBD1

CDR3 DNA: TGTGCCAGCAGCTCCCCGATTCAAACGGACAGGGGAATGAACACTGAAGCTTTCTTT
CDR3 protein: CASSSPIQTDRGMNTEAFF
V gene: TRBV7-9
J gene: TRBJ1-1
clone size: NA
D gene: TRBD1

CDR3 DNA: TGTGCCAGCAGCTCAAGGATCGGCTACACCTTC
CDR3 protein: CASSSRIGYTF
V gene: TRBV7-9
J gene: TRBJ1-2
clone size: many
D gene: NA

CDR3 DNA: TGTGCCAGCAGTGATAGTTCTCAGCCCCAGCATTTT
CDR3 protein: CASSDSSQPQHF
V gene: TRBV2
J gene: TRBJ1-5
clone size: NA
D gene: NA

CDR3 DNA: TGTGCCAGCAATCCTAGGGGGCGGGGGAGCACAGATACGCAGTATTTT
CDR3 protein: CASNPRGRGSTDTQYF
V gene: TRBV2
J gene: TRBJ2-3
clone size: NA
D gene: NA

CDR3 DNA: TGTGCCAGCAGTGGACAGGGGGACCATGGCTACACCTTC
CDR3 protein: CASSGQGDHGYTF
V gene: TRBV6-5
J gene: TRBJ1-2
clone size: few
D gene: TRBD1

CDR3 DNA: TGTGCCAGCAGCTCAGGCCCTCTAGCGAGGCTCCACAATGAGCAGTTCTTC
CDR3 protein: CASSSGPLARLHNEQFF
V gene: TRBV7-9
J gene: TRBJ2-1
clone size: NA
D gene: NA

CDR3 DNA: TGTGCCGCCCGGACAGGGAGGAACACTGAAGCTTTCTTT
CDR3 protein: CAARTGRNTEAFF
V gene: TRBV10-3
J gene: TRBJ1-1
clone size: NA
D gene: TRBD1

CDR3 DNA: TGCGCCAGCAGTGAGGGGGGGTTCACTGAAGCTTTCTTT
CDR3 protein: CASSEGGFTEAFF
V gene: TRBV10-2
J gene: TRBJ1-1
clone size: NA
D gene: NA

CDR3 DNA: TGTGCCAGCAGTCGGGAGCGAAATTCACCCCTCCACTTT
CDR3 protein: CASSRERNSPLHF
V gene: TRBV6-1
J gene: TRBJ1-6
clone size: many
D gene: NA

CDR3 DNA: TGTGCCAGCCCGCGGGGGGCGGACACCGGGGAGCTGTTTTTT
CDR3 protein: CASPRGADTGELFF
V gene: TRBV7-9
J gene: TRBJ2-2
clone size: few
D gene: TRBD2

CDR3 DNA: TGTGCCAGCAGCTTGACAGGCGGGGGGCGGGCAGATACGCAGTATTTT
CDR3 protein: CASSLTGGGRADTQYF
V gene: TRBV7-2
J gene: TRBJ2-3
clone size: NA
D gene: TRBD2

CDR3 DNA: TGTGCCAGCAGTTACTCGAGAGGGGGGAATTCACCCCTCCACTTT
CDR3 protein: CASSYSRGGNSPLHF
V gene: TRBV6-5
J gene: TRBJ1-6
clone size: NA
D gene: NA

CDR3 DNA: TGTGCCACCAGTGGTACGGGGACCGGGGAGCTGTTTTTT
CDR3 protein: CATSGTGTGELFF
V gene: TRBV24-1
J gene: TRBJ2-2
clone size: NA
D gene: NA

CDR3 DNA: TGTGCCAGCAGTTATAACAGCCCCACCGGGGAGCTGTTTTTT
CDR3 protein: CASSYNSPTGELFF
V gene: TRBV27
J gene: TRBJ2-2
clone size: NA
D gene: NA

CDR3 DNA: TGTGCCAGCAGGGGACTAACTGACACCGGGGAGCTGTTTTTT
CDR3 protein: CASRGLTDTGELFF
V gene: TRBV2
J gene: TRBJ2-2
clone size: NA
D gene: TRBD2

CDR3 DNA: TGTGCCAGTACCCTGACTAGATCGAGCTCCTACAATGAGCAGTTCTTC
CDR3 protein: CASTLTRSSSYNEQFF
V gene: TRBV19
J gene: TRBJ2-1
clone size: NA
D gene: NA

CDR3 DNA: TGTGCCAGCAGTTTAGCAGGGGGCTATGAGCAGTTCTTC
CDR3 protein: CASSLAGGYEQFF
V gene: TRBV27
J gene: TRBJ2-1
clone size: few
D gene: TRBD1

CDR3 DNA: TGTGCCAGCAGCCGCGGGCAGGGGGTCCAAAATGAGCAGTTCTTC
CDR3 protein: CASSRGQGVQNEQFF
V gene: TRBV6-2/TRBV6-3
J gene: TRBJ2-1
clone size: many
D gene: TRBD1

CDR3 DNA: TGTGCCAGCAGCTCCAACCAGCGGGAGCAGTTCTTC
CDR3 protein: CASSSNQREQFF
V gene: TRBV7-6
J gene: TRBJ2-1
clone size: few
D gene: NA

CDR3 DNA: TGCGCCAGCAGCCCCGGCTTTGGAGATGAGCAGTTCTTC
CDR3 protein: CASSPGFGDEQFF
V gene: TRBV4-3
J gene: TRBJ2-1
clone size: few
D gene: NA

CDR3 DNA: TGCGCCAGCAGCTCGGATCCTGCAAATTCACCCCTCCACTTT
CDR3 protein: CASSSDPANSPLHF
V gene: TRBV5-1
J gene: TRBJ1-6
clone size: NA
D gene: NA

CDR3 DNA: TGTGCCAGCAGTCACAGCGGGGCCGACACAGATACGCAGTATTTT
CDR3 protein: CASSHSGADTDTQYF
V gene: TRBV7-6
J gene: TRBJ2-3
clone size: NA
D gene: TRBD2

CDR3 DNA: TGTGCCAGCAGCGCCCCCGGACACGCGAACACCGGGGAGCTGTTTTTT
CDR3 protein: CASSAPGHANTGELFF
V gene: TRBV7-9
J gene: TRBJ2-2
clone size: few
D gene: NA

CDR3 DNA: TGTGCCAGCAGCCACTCCCCTGGCAATGAGCAGTTCTTC
CDR3 protein: CASSHSPGNEQFF
V gene: TRBV6-6
J gene: TRBJ2-1
clone size: NA
D gene: NA

CDR3 DNA: TGTGCCACCAGCCCCGCGGGTACCCGGGTCAATGAGCAGTTCTTC
CDR3 protein: CATSPAGTRVNEQFF
V gene: TRBV24-1
J gene: TRBJ2-1
clone size: NA
D gene: NA

CDR3 DNA: TGTGCCAGCAGTGAATTTATATCAGCGGACTGGGGAGAGACCCAGTACTTC
CDR3 protein: CASSEFISADWGETQYF
V gene: TRBV6-1
J gene: TRBJ2-5
clone size: many
D gene: NA

CDR3 DNA: TGTGCCAGTAGTATCAAGACAGCTACTCCCCCACACCCATACAATGAGCAGTTCTTC
CDR3 protein: CASSIKTATPPHPYNEQFF
V gene: TRBV19
J gene: TRBJ2-1
clone size: few
D gene: NA

CDR3 DNA: TGTGCCAGTAGTTTACCGAGGGGACAGGGCCGATATCAGCCCCAGCATTTT
CDR3 protein: CASSLPRGQGRYQPQHF
V gene: TRBV19
J gene: TRBJ1-5
clone size: few
D gene: TRBD1

CDR3 DNA: TGTGCCAGCAGCAAGGAGACAGGGGCGACCACTGAAGCTTTCTTT
CDR3 protein: CASSKETGATTEAFF
V gene: TRBV7-6
J gene: TRBJ1-1
clone size: few
D gene: TRBD1

CDR3 DNA: TGTGCCAGTAGTTTGGGACAGAAATACAATGAGCAGTTCTTC
CDR3 protein: CASSLGQKYNEQFF
V gene: TRBV19
J gene: TRBJ2-1
clone size: few
D gene: TRBD1

CDR3 DNA: TGTGCCAGCAGTTTACTTCCCCGGGATTCGCGTAATTCACCCCTCCACTTT
CDR3 protein: CASSLLPRDSRNSPLHF
V gene: TRBV27
J gene: TRBJ1-6
clone size: few
D gene: NA

CDR3 DNA: TGTGCCAGCAGCACGGAGAGCGGGGGAAAATACAATGAGCAGTTCTTC
CDR3 protein: CASSTESGGKYNEQFF
V gene: TRBV7-4
J gene: TRBJ2-1
clone size: NA
D gene: TRBD2

CDR3 DNA: TGTGTCAGCAGCGTCCGGGACAGGGAAATAACTGAAGCTTTCTTT
CDR3 protein: CVSSVRDREITEAFF
V gene: TRBV7-6
J gene: TRBJ1-1
clone size: NA
D gene: TRBD1

CDR3 DNA: TGTGCCAGCAGCATCCCGACAGAGTCCTACGAGCAGTACTTC
CDR3 protein: CASSIPTESYEQYF
V gene: TRBV7-3
J gene: TRBJ2-7
clone size: NA
D gene: NA

CDR3 DNA: TGCGCCAGCAGTGAGTATAGCGGGCGTTACAATGAGCAGTTCTTC
CDR3 protein: CASSEYSGRYNEQFF
V gene: TRBV10-2
J gene: TRBJ2-1
clone size: few
D gene: TRBD2

CDR3 DNA: TGTGCCAGCAGGGAATCAGGCTCTAACTACCAAGAGACCCAGTACTTC
CDR3 protein: CASRESGSNYQETQYF
V gene: TRBV2
J gene: TRBJ2-5
clone size: few
D gene: NA

CDR3 DNA: TGCGCCAGCAGCCCCGGAGAGGGGGGGCCCCCCGGGGAGCTGTTTTTT
CDR3 protein: CASSPGEGGPPGELFF
V gene: TRBV5-1
J gene: TRBJ2-2
clone size: few
D gene: NA

CDR3 DNA: TGTGCCAGCAGTTTTCTTTTAGGGGAGACCCAGTACTTC
CDR3 protein: CASSFLLGETQYF
V gene: TRBV27
J gene: TRBJ2-5
clone size: NA
D gene: NA

CDR3 DNA: TGTGCCAGCAGTGAAAAGGAAGGGGTTGAAAAACTGTTTTTT
CDR3 protein: CASSEKEGVEKLFF
V gene: TRBV2
J gene: TRBJ1-4
clone size: few
D gene: NA

CDR3 DNA: TGTGCCAGCAGCTATACCGGGACAGGGTTTCTCAATGAGCAGTTCTTC
CDR3 protein: CASSYTGTGFLNEQFF
V gene: TRBV6-1
J gene: TRBJ2-1
clone size: few
D gene: TRBD1

CDR3 DNA: TGTGCCAGTAGTCCAGAGGGACTAGCGTTATCCTACAATGAGCAGTTCTTC
CDR3 protein: CASSPEGLALSYNEQFF
V gene: TRBV19
J gene: TRBJ2-1
clone size: NA
D gene: TRBD2

CDR3 DNA: TGTGCCAGCAGTGATGCCCGGGGCAATCAGCCCCAGCATTTT
CDR3 protein: CASSDARGNQPQHF
V gene: TRBV2
J gene: TRBJ1-5
clone size: NA
D gene: NA